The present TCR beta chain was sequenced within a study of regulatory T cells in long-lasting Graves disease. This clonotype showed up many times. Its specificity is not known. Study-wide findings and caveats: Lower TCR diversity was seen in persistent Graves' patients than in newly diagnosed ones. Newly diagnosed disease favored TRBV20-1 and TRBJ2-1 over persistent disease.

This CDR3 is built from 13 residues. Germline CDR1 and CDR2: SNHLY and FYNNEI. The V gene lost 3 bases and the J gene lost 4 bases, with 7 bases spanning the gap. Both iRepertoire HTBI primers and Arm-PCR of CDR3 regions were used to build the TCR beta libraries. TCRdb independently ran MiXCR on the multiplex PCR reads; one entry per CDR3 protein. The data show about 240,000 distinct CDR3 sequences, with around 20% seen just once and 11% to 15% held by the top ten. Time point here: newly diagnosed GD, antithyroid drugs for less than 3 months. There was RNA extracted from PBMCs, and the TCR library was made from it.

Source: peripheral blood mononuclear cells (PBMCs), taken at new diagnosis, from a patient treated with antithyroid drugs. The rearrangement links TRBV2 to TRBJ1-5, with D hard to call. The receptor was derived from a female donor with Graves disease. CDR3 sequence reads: CASSDLRNQPQHF. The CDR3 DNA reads TGTGCCAGCAGTGACTTGCGGAATCAGCCCCAGCATTTT.